The 20 T cell receptor beta chains below all came from one sample that was sequenced in a study of identical twins. TCRdb fed the 5' RACE reads into MiXCR, producing one record per CDR3 protein. The data show 500,000 or so distinct CDR3 sequences, approximately 22% seen once. These data are also associated with another study on T cells expressing NK-cell markers.

The sequenced sample was CD4+ T cells sorted from blood. The receptors derive from a woman between 18 and 29 years old in good health.

The J gene is TRBJ2-7, the V gene TRBV4-3; the D gene is possibly TRBD2 (6 bases). V was shortened by 0 bases and J by 3 bases, with 9 bases between the two germline ends. The CDR3 runs to 14 residues. Germline assignment: CDR1 LGHNA and CDR2 YSLEER. The CDR3 DNA follows: TGCGCCAGCAGCCAAGACGGGAGAATCTACGAGCAGTACTTC. This gives the protein CASSQDGRIYEQYF.

The CDR3 region is CSARDPGSGGETQYF. Written as DNA, the CDR3 is TGCAGTGCTAGAGATCCCGGGAGCGGGGGGGAGACCCAGTACTTC. V is TRBV20-1 and J is TRBJ2-5, with TRBD2 matching over 9 bases. V gave up 0 bases and J gave up 5 bases; unmatched junction bases: 7. This CDR3 comprises 15 residues. Per germline, CDR1 DFQATT and CDR2 SNEGSKA (reference sequence).

The chain couples TRBV5-1 to TRBJ2-1; no definite D call. The CDR3 consists of 14 residues. Between the trimmed V and J ends, which lost 4 bases and 2 bases, there was a span of 10 bases. Germline loops: CDR1 SGHRS, CDR2 YFSETQ. The CDR3 spells CASSATATYNEQFF. CDR3 DNA sequence: TGCGCCAGCAGCGCGACCGCTACCTACAATGAGCAGTTCTTC.

The chain carries TRBV4-1 and TRBJ1-1, with no clear D. Per germline, CDR1 MGHRA and CDR2 YSYEKL. This CDR3 has 16 amino acids. The V gene lost 1 base and the J gene lost 0 bases, with 12 bases spanning the gap. In DNA form, the CDR3 reads TGCGCCAGCAGCCAAGCGAGTCTGGGGTTGAACACTGAAGCTTTCTTT. It specifies CASSQASLGLNTEAFF.

The chain is built from TRBV5-5 and TRBJ1-1, with a possible D match to TRBD1 (5 bases). V shed 5 bases and J shed 8 bases, with 19 bases lying between them. CDR1 and CDR2 from the germline V gene are SGHKS and YYEKEE (reference sequence). The CDR3 covers 14 residues. CDR3 sequence (DNA): TGTGCCAGCAGAATATGGGGCCTGAAGTCCGAAGCTTTCTTT. This encodes CASRIWGLKSEAFF.

The chain joins TRBV20-1 to TRBJ2-3, with 8 bases identical to TRBD1. Germline V gene sequence: CDR1 DFQATT, CDR2 SNEGSKA (reference sequence). V dropped 0 bases and J dropped 4; count of bases not matched to a gene: 6. The CDR3 has 15 residues. This chain's CDR3 is CSARDPETGADTQYF. The CDR3 nucleotides are TGCAGTGCTAGAGATCCGGAGACAGGGGCAGATACGCAGTATTTT.

A remark on this clonotype: A much larger clonotype is one base distant, so this may be a read error. The gene calls are TRBV20-1 and TRBJ1-2; the match to TRBD1 covers 9 bases. CDR1 DFQATT and CDR2 SNEGSKA come from the germline V gene (reference sequence). J lost 4 bases, V lost 6 bases, and 9 bases had no gene match. The CDR3 has 14 residues. DNA of the CDR3: TGCAGTGCGAAGGGGGACAGGGTGTTCTATGGCTACACCTTC. Residues: CSAKGDRVFYGYTF.

The V gene is TRBV7-9, the J gene TRBJ2-7, with TRBD2 matching over 9 bases. V shed 5 bases, J shed 3 bases, and the junction held 8 bases outside the gene matches. Germline V gives CDR1 SEHNR, CDR2 FQNEAQ (reference sequence). CDR3 length equals 15 residues. CDR3 in DNA: TGTGCCAGCAGCCCGAGACTAGCGGTTTACTACGAGCAGTACTTC. Translated: CASSPRLAVYYEQYF.

CDR3 sequence (DNA): TGTGCCTCAAGCGGGACTAGCCCCCGGGAGCAGTACTTC. Its translation: CASSGTSPREQYF. V usage is TRBV10-3 and J usage is TRBJ2-7; TRBD2 matches at 9 bases. CDR3 size: 13 residues. With V trimmed by 11 bases and J by 7 bases, 12 bases remained unmatched. Germline-derived CDR1 and CDR2 are ENHRY and SYGVKD.

The chain links TRBV18 to TRBJ2-7, with 9 bases aligning to TRBD1. The CDR3 spans 16 residues. With V trimmed by 4 bases and J by 4 bases, 11 bases remained unmatched. Germline CDR1 and CDR2: KGHSH and LQKENI. The CDR3, as DNA: TGTGCCAGCTCACTACTCTCCGGGACAGGGCATTACGAGCAGTACTTC. Its translation: CASSLLSGTGHYEQYF.

This clonotype turned up a few times. The V call is TRBV6-5, the J call TRBJ2-3, with TRBD2 matching 12 bases. J was trimmed by 5 bases and V by 4 bases; bases with no gene match: 13. The CDR3 consists of 18 residues. In germline, CDR1 is MNHEY, CDR2 SVGAGI. The CDR3 loop is CASSSGGLAGRIEDTQYF. The CDR3 bases are TGTGCCAGCAGTTCGGGGGGACTAGCGGGCAGAATCGAAGATACGCAGTATTTT.

The table lists this clonotype with many counts. V gene TRBV29-1 combines with J gene TRBJ2-1; D may be TRBD1 (6 bases). CDR3 length: 14 amino acids. Trimming stripped 7 bases from V and 14 bases from J, with 27 bases between. Germline V gene data show CDR1 as SQVTM and CDR2 as ANQGSEA. Written as DNA, the CDR3 is TGCAGCGCCAGAGGGGGTGGCAGGTCTAGAATAGAGTTCTTC. Protein product: CSARGGGRSRIEFF.

The chain employs TRBV12-3 or TRBV12-4 and TRBJ1-5, with 7 bases matching TRBD1. The V and J ends lost 3 bases and 2 bases, in that order; junction bases with no gene match: 10. The CDR3 has 17 amino acids. CDR3 region: CASSFTTGQAGNQPQHF. The CDR3 DNA reads TGTGCCAGCAGTTTTACAACTGGACAGGCCGGCAATCAGCCCCAGCATTTT.

This clonotype appeared a few times. This chain connects TRBV20-1 to TRBJ2-1; D remains ambiguous. CDR1 and CDR2 (germline): DFQATT, SNEGSKA (reference sequence). The CDR3 extends over 12 amino acids. The V gene lost 6 bases and the J gene lost 8 bases, with 14 bases spanning the gap. The DNA of the CDR3 is TGCAGTGCACCGAAATTCCTTTATGAGCAGTTCTTC. Amino acids: CSAPKFLYEQFF.

The chain employs TRBV9 and TRBJ2-1, with a tentative D call TRBD2 (6 bases). The V end lost 6 bases, the J end lost 9 bases, and 19 bases lay between the germline ends. Germline V gene data show CDR1 as SGDLS and CDR2 as YYNGEE. This CDR3 has 14 amino acids. The CDR3 region has the DNA TGTGCCAGCACCCCCGGACGGAGGGTTGGTGAGCAGTTCTTC. Translating gives CASTPGRRVGEQFF.

This clonotype was seen ten or more times. The chain is built from TRBV12-3 or TRBV12-4 and TRBJ1-3; D is ambiguous. CDR3 length: 15 amino acids. V lost 6 bases, J lost 0 bases, and 12 bases lay in between. The CDR3 DNA reads as TGTGCCAGCAGCTCGACATTTCTCTCTGGAAACACCATATATTTT. Residues: CASSSTFLSGNTIYF.

There are a few counts of this clonotype. The J gene is TRBJ2-1, the V gene TRBV7-9; 9 bases align to TRBD1. With V trimmed by 5 bases and J by 7 bases, 9 bases remained unmatched. Looked up from germline, CDR1 is SEHNR and CDR2 is FQNEAQ (reference sequence). The CDR3 is 15 amino acids. DNA for the CDR3: TGTGCCAGCAGCCCGGGACAGGGATCCCAGAATGAGCAGTTCTTC. Residues: CASSPGQGSQNEQFF.

This chain links TRBV7-2 with TRBJ2-1; the D gene is possibly TRBD2 (6 bases). Germline assignment: CDR1 SGHTA and CDR2 FQGNSA. Trimming removed 1 base from V and 7 bases from J, with 17 bases in between. CDR3 size: 16 residues. The CDR3 spells CASSLVRGIIRNEQFF. CDR3 sequence (DNA): TGTGCCAGCAGCTTAGTACGCGGGATAATCCGGAATGAGCAGTTCTTC.

This clonotype has a handful of counts. The chain uses TRBV7-9 and TRBJ1-1; possibly TRBD1 for D (5 bases). V gave up 6 bases and J gave up 4 bases, with 21 bases separating them. Germline-derived CDR1 and CDR2 are SEHNR and FQNEAQ (reference sequence). The CDR3 contains 16 residues. The CDR3 DNA reads TGTGCCAGCAGTGAGGACAAAATGGGGTTGGGCACTGAAGCTTTCTTT. Its translation is CASSEDKMGLGTEAFF.

This clonotype was seen only a few times. V usage is TRBV7-2 and J usage is TRBJ2-3, with a weak D call TRBD1 (5 bases). The CDR3 sequence is 12 residues long. V dropped 2 bases and J dropped 7 bases, with 7 bases sitting between them. Germline assignment: CDR1 SGHTA and CDR2 FQGNSA. Here the CDR3 reads CASSLRGNTQYF. DNA of the CDR3: TGTGCCAGCAGCTTAAGGGGAAATACGCAGTATTTT.